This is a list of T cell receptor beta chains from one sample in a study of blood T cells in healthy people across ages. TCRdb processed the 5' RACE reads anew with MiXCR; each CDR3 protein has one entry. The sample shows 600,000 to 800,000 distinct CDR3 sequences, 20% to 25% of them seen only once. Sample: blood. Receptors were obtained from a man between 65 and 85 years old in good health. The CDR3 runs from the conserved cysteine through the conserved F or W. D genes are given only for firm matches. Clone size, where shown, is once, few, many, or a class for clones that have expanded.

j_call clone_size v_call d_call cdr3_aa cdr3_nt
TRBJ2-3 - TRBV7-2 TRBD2 CASSLARGETDTQYF TGTGCCAGCAGCTTAGCGCGGGGGGAGACAGATACGCAGTATTTT
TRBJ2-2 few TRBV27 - CASRLIPEYGELFF TGTGCCAGCCGTCTAATACCCGAATACGGGGAGCTGTTTTTT
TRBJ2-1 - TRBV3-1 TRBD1 CASSRLGTDSYNEQFF TGTGCCAGCAGCCGACTCGGGACAGATTCCTACAATGAGCAGTTCTTC
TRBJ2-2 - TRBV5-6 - CASSLLVRTGELFF TGTGCCAGCAGCTTGCTGGTCCGTACCGGGGAGCTGTTTTTT
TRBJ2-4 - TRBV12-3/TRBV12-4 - CASSSYRDVAKNIQYF TGTGCCAGCAGTTCATACAGGGACGTAGCCAAAAACATTCAGTACTTC
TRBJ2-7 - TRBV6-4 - CASTRDQTYEQYF TGTGCCAGCACCCGGGACCAAACCTACGAGCAGTACTTC
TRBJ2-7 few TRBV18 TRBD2 CASSPGLAGNYEQYF TGTGCCAGCTCACCAGGACTAGCGGGGAACTACGAGCAGTACTTC
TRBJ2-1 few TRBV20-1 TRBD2 CSARGLAEHNEQFF TGCAGTGCTAGAGGGCTAGCGGAACACAATGAGCAGTTCTTC
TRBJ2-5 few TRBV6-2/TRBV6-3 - CASSYPDSLKTQYF TGTGCCAGCAGTTACCCGGACAGCTTGAAGACCCAGTACTTC
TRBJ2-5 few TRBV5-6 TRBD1 CASSFRTGQAETQYF TGTGCCAGCAGCTTTCGGACAGGCCAGGCGGAGACCCAGTACTTC
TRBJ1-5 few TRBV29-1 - CSVGPGPRNQPQHF TGCAGCGTGGGACCGGGACCTAGGAATCAGCCCCAGCATTTT
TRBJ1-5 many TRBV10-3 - CAIGAGDSNQPQHF TGTGCCATCGGGGCAGGGGATAGCAATCAGCCCCAGCATTTT
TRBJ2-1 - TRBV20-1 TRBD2 CSARSRTSGRNYNEQFF TGCAGTGCTAGAAGCCGGACTAGCGGGAGGAATTACAATGAGCAGTTCTTC
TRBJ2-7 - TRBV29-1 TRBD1 CSVELGQGYEQYF TGCAGCGTTGAACTCGGACAGGGCTACGAGCAGTACTTC
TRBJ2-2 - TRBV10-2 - CASSEGGVNTGELFF TGCGCCAGCAGTGAGGGGGGAGTGAACACCGGGGAGCTGTTTTTT
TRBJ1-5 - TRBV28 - CASTGRLQPQHF TGTGCCAGCACAGGGCGGCTACAGCCCCAGCATTTT
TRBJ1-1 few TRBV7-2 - CASSLGGPILNTEAFF TGTGCCAGCAGCTTAGGGGGGCCGATTCTGAACACTGAAGCTTTCTTT
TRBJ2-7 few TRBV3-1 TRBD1 CASSQEAGGQYF TGTGCCAGCAGCCAAGAGGCAGGGGGACAGTACTTC
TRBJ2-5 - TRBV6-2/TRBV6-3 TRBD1 CASSRNDRAQETQYF TGTGCCAGCAGTCGAAACGACAGGGCTCAAGAGACCCAGTACTTC
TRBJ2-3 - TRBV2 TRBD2 CASHLSGSMSDTQYF TGTGCCAGCCACCTTAGCGGGAGTATGTCAGATACGCAGTATTTT
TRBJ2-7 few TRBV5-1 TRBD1 CASSLKQGTQSYEQYF TGCGCCAGCAGCTTAAAACAGGGGACGCAATCCTACGAGCAGTACTTC
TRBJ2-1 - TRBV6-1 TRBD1 CASNQGGQTSYNEQFF TGTGCCAGCAATCAAGGGGGCCAGACCTCCTACAATGAGCAGTTCTTC
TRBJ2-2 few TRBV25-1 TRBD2 CASSESGGLAGVNTGELFF TGTGCCAGCAGTGAATCAGGAGGACTAGCGGGAGTTAACACCGGGGAGCTGTTTTTT
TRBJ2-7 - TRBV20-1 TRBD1 CSAEGGTGGTYEQYF TGCAGTGCTGAGGGTGGGACAGGGGGCACCTACGAGCAGTACTTC
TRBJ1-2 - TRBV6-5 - CASSYSRPQLNYGYTF TGTGCCAGCAGTTACTCACGACCGCAGTTAAACTATGGCTACACCTTC
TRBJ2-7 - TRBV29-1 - CSVGLGKGYEQYF TGCAGCGTCGGCTTGGGCAAGGGCTACGAGCAGTACTTC